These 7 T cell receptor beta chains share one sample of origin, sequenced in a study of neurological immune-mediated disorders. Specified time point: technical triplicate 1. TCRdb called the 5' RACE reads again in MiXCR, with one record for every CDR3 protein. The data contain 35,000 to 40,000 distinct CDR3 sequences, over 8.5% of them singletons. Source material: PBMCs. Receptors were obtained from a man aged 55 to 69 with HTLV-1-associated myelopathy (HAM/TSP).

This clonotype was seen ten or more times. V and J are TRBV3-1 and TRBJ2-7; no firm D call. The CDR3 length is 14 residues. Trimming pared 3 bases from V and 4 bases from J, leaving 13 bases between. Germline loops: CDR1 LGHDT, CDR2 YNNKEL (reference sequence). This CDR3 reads CASSHRLESYEQYF. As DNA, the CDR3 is TGTGCCAGCAGCCATCGGCTAGAAAGTTACGAGCAGTACTTC.

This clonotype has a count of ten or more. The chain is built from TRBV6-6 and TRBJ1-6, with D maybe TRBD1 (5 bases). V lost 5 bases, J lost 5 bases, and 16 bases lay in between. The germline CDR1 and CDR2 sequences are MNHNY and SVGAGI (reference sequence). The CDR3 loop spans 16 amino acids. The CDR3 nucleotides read TGTGCCAGCAGTCCACAGGAGGGTAGGAATAATTCACCCCTCCACTTT. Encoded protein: CASSPQEGRNNSPLHF.

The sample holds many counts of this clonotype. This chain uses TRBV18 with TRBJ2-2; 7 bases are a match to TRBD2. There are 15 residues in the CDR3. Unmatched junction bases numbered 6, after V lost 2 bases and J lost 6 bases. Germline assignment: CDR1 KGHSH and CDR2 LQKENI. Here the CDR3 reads CASSPTGGIAGELFF. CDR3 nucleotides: TGTGCCAGCTCACCAACGGGAGGTATCGCCGGGGAGCTGTTTTTT.

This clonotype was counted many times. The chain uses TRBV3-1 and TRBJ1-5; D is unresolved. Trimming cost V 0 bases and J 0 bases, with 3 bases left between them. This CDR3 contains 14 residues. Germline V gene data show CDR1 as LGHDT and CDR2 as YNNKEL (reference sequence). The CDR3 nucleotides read TGTGCCAGCAGCCAAGACAGTAGCAATCAGCCCCAGCATTTT. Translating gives CASSQDSSNQPQHF.

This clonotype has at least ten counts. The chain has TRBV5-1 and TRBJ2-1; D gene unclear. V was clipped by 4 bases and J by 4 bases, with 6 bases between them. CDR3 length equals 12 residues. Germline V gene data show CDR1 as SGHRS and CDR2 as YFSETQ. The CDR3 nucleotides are TGCGCCAGCAGCAGTCAGTACAATGAGCAGTTCTTC. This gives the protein CASSSQYNEQFF.

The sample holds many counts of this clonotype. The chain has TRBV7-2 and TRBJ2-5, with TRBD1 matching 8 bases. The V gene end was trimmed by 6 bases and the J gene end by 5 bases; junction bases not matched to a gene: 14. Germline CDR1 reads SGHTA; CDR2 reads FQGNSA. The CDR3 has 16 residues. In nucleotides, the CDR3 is TGTGCCAGCAGTCGTTGGATGGCAGGGGGCGGTGAGACCCAGTACTTC. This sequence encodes CASSRWMAGGGETQYF.

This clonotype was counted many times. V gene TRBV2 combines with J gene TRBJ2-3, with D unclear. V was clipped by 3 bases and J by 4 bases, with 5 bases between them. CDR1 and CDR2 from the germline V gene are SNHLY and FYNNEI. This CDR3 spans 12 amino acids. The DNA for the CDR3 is TGTGCCAGCAGTGAGACGGCAGATACGCAGTATTTT. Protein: CASSETADTQYF.